The 32 T cell receptor beta chains below all came from one sample that was sequenced in a study of T-cell memory formation after mild COVID-19. TCRdb reprocessed the 5' RACE reads with MiXCR, giving one entry per CDR3 protein. This sample carries some 350,000 distinct CDR3 sequences, over 10% of them seen once, and the ten largest clones take about 22%. Sequencing was performed on PBMCs or a T cell subset sorted from them (not recorded which). These TCRs come from a man aged 18 to 30 who had mild COVID-19 (a few samples of this study predate the infection). Cell type and time point are not known.

The chain uses TRBV11-2 and TRBJ2-2; D is unresolved. The CDR3 sequence is 14 residues long. V dropped 1 base and J dropped 3 bases, with 6 bases sitting between them. Germline V gene data show CDR1 as SGHAT and CDR2 as FQNNGV. DNA for the CDR3: TGTGCCAGCAGCTTAGTTTCGTACACCGGGGAGCTGTTTTTT. Encoded protein: CASSLVSYTGELFF. Full variable domain (rest looked up from reference TRBV11-2 and TRBJ2-2): EAGVAQSPRYKIIEKRQSVAFWCNPISGHATLYWYQQILGQGPKLLIQFQNNGVVDDSQLPKDRFSAERLKGVDSTLKIQPAKLEDSAVYLCASSLVSYTGELFFGEGSRLTVL.

This clonotype was counted at least ten times. This sequence joins TRBV7-2 and TRBJ2-2; D is undetermined. V lost 0 bases to trimming and J lost 7 bases, with 12 bases between them. Germline V lookup: CDR1 SGHTA, CDR2 FQGNSA. The CDR3 consists of 15 residues. CDR3 nucleotides: TGTGCCAGCAGCTTAGCGGCCAGCGAAGGCGGGGAGCTGTTTTTT. Amino acid sequence: CASSLAASEGGELFF.

The genes are TRBV7-2 and TRBJ2-3; possible D gene TRBD2, 5 bases. The germline V gene encodes CDR1 SGHTA and CDR2 FQGNSA. The CDR3 has 16 residues. Between the trimmed V and J ends, which lost 5 bases and 1 base, there was a span of 16 bases. For the CDR3, the DNA is TGTGCCAGCAGCCCGACCGCGGGTGTAGGCACAGATACGCAGTATTTT. This encodes CASSPTAGVGTDTQYF.

V usage is TRBV6-2 or TRBV6-3 and J usage is TRBJ2-7, with D tentatively TRBD1 (5 bases). Germline V gene lookup returns CDR1 MNHEY and CDR2 SVGEGT. Trimming took off 2 bases at V and 4 bases at J, with 18 bases between the two ends. The CDR3 has 16 amino acids. As DNA, the CDR3 is TGTGCCAGCAGTTACCCCCGTGGGGCGAACATTTACGAGCAGTACTTC. It is translated as CASSYPRGANIYEQYF.

A few counts support this clonotype. V usage is TRBV7-6 and J usage is TRBJ2-5; D remains unclear. Germline-derived CDR1 and CDR2 are SGHVS and FNYEAQ. V lost 4 bases, J lost 4 bases, and 13 bases lay in between. The CDR3 length is 14 residues. CDR3 nucleotide sequence: TGTGCCAGCAGCTGGGGATTCCTAGGAGAGACCCAGTACTTC. This gives the protein CASSWGFLGETQYF.

This clonotype was seen at least ten times. This rearrangement joins TRBV5-1 to TRBJ2-2, with 8 bases that match TRBD1. The CDR3 loop spans 16 amino acids. Per germline, CDR1 SGHRS and CDR2 YFSETQ. V lost 4 bases and J lost 7; bases outside the gene matches: 12. CDR3 sequence (DNA): TGCGCCAGCAGCACCGACAGGGGCCGAGTCAGCGGGGAGCTGTTTTTT. Its translation: CASSTDRGRVSGELFF.

This clonotype was detected only a few times. The chain carries TRBV20-1 and TRBJ2-3, with no clear D. CDR3 length: 15 residues. The germline V gene encodes CDR1 DFQATT and CDR2 SNEGSKA (reference sequence). V gave up 6 bases and J gave up 2 bases, with 18 bases separating them. Written as DNA, the CDR3 is TGCAGTGCCCCCACCCCCTCGGGTTCCACAGATACGCAGTATTTT. This encodes CSAPTPSGSTDTQYF.

This clonotype was picked up many times. V and J are TRBV7-9 and TRBJ2-1, with 12 positions matching TRBD2. This CDR3 has 16 amino acids. J was trimmed by 4 bases and V by 3 bases; bases with no gene match: 4. Germline values: CDR1 SEHNR, CDR2 FQNEAQ (reference sequence). The DNA for the CDR3 is TGTGCCAGCAGCTTTTCGACTAGCGGGGGATACAATGAGCAGTTCTTC. Its protein is CASSFSTSGGYNEQFF.

This clonotype was seen only a few times. The V call is TRBV5-1, the J call TRBJ1-1; D is undetermined. The CDR3 sequence is 12 residues long. The V gene lost 4 bases and the J gene lost 6 bases, with 10 bases spanning the gap. Germline V gene sequence: CDR1 SGHRS, CDR2 YFSETQ. The CDR3 DNA is TGCGCCAGCAGCATCGAGGGTTCTGAAGCTTTCTTT. It is translated as CASSIEGSEAFF.

This sequence joins TRBV21-1 and TRBJ2-1; TRBD1 reflects the table's D call only, with no check against the DNA. TRBV21-1 is recorded as a pseudogene. The CDR3 length is 13 residues. The DNA of the CDR3 is TGTGCCAGCAGCAAAGTTCGCGGACAGTCGCAGTTCTTC. It encodes CASSKVRGQSQFF.

Concerning this clonotype itself: Its ends do not fully match the called genes, so a read error is possible. The CDR3 is CASSPTGRGRNTGELFF. In DNA form, the CDR3 reads TGTGCTAGCAGCCCCACAGGGCGGGGGAGGAACACCGGGGAGCTGTTTTTT. This sequence joins TRBV7-7 and TRBJ2-2; TRBD2 is a possible D gene (7 bases). Per the germline V gene, CDR1 is SSHAT and CDR2 is FNYEAQ (reference sequence). CDR3 size: 17 residues.

This clonotype came up many times. The chain carries TRBV6-1 and TRBJ1-5; D possibly corresponds to TRBD1 (6 bases). Trimming pared 7 bases from V and 9 bases from J, leaving 25 bases between. The CDR3 extends over 16 amino acids. Looked up from germline, CDR1 is MNHNS and CDR2 is SASEGT. The CDR3 DNA is TGTGCCAGCATCGCAGGTACGACGGGTGTAGGGGGGCCCCAGCATTTT. Translating it yields CASIAGTTGVGGPQHF.

About this clonotype itself: The junction departs from the called germline gene at one end, perhaps through a read error. The chain carries TRBV5-4 and TRBJ2-2; 9 bases align to TRBD1. CDR3 length equals 17 residues. Germline values: CDR1 SGHNT, CDR2 YYREEE (reference sequence). The CDR3 DNA reads TGTGCCAGTAGATCCCCGGGACAGGGCTCGAACACCGGGGAGCTTTTTTTT. As protein: CASRSPGQGSNTGELFF.

The chain is built from TRBV27 and TRBJ2-3, with D maybe TRBD2 (5 bases). The CDR3 covers 13 residues. With 6 bases removed from V and 5 bases from J, the gap between germline ends came to 12 bases. The germline V gene encodes CDR1 MNHEY and CDR2 SMNVEV (reference sequence). CDR3: CASRTWRKDTQYF. CDR3 bases: TGTGCCAGCAGAACATGGAGGAAAGATACGCAGTATTTT.

The chain employs TRBV7-8 and TRBJ2-7, with D uncertain. The germline CDR1 and CDR2 sequences are SGHVS and FQNEAQ. The ends were cut back, 1 base at V and 3 bases at J, with 4 bases in the middle. CDR3 length: 12 residues. The CDR3, as DNA: TGTGCCAGCAGCTTAGTCGACTACGAGCAGTACGTC. It translates to CASSLVDYEQYV.

The rearrangement joins TRBV12-3 or TRBV12-4 to TRBJ2-6; D gene unclear. V gave up 7 bases and J gave up 2 bases, with 12 bases separating them. CDR3 length: 15 residues. The CDR3 loop is CASTEIFTGANVLTF. The CDR3 nucleotides read TGTGCCAGCACGGAGATCTTTACTGGGGCCAACGTCCTGACTTTC.

The chain links TRBV9 to TRBJ1-2; perhaps TRBD1 as D (5 bases). CDR1 is SGDLS and CDR2 is YYNGEE in the germline V gene. Trimming took off 2 bases at V and 4 bases at J, with 9 bases between the two ends. This CDR3 is 13 amino acids long. In DNA form, the CDR3 reads TGTGCCAGCAGCGTCGACAGAGCCTATGGCTACACCTTC. Amino acids: CASSVDRAYGYTF.

This clonotype was detected a few times. V and J are TRBV2 and TRBJ2-5; D might be TRBD1 or TRBD2, each matching 5 bases. Germline-derived CDR1 and CDR2 are SNHLY and FYNNEI. Trimming pared 10 bases from V and 3 bases from J, leaving 15 bases between. The CDR3 runs to 13 residues. Written as DNA, the CDR3 is TGTGCCATACGACGGGACGATAAAGAGACCCAGTACTTC. Encoded protein: CAIRRDDKETQYF. The full variable domain, in which reference TRBV2 and TRBJ2-5 provide the parts outside the CDR3, is EPEVTQTPSHQVTQMGQEVILRCVPISNHLYFYWYRQILGQKVEFLVSFYNNEISEKSEIFDDQFSVERPDGSNFTLKIRSTKLEDSAMYFCAIRRDDKETQYFGPGTRLLVL.

DNA for the CDR3: TGCGCCAGCAGCTTGGGCAGCTACACCTACGAGCAGTACTTC. It specifies CASSLGSYTYEQYF. V is TRBV5-1 and J is TRBJ2-7; D is ambiguous. This CDR3 is built from 14 residues. The V end was cut by 0 bases, the J end by 2 bases, with 9 bases between. Germline V gives CDR1 SGHRS, CDR2 YFSETQ.

The chain recombines TRBV6-5 with TRBJ1-5, with unresolved D. The CDR3 totals 16 residues. The V end was cut by 6 bases, the J end by 1 base, with 16 bases between. Germline CDR1 is MNHEY and CDR2 is SVGAGI. The CDR3 protein is CASSPLGRMSNQPQHF. In nucleotides, the CDR3 is TGTGCCAGCAGCCCTCTGGGGAGAATGAGCAATCAGCCCCAGCATTTT.

In its sample, this clonotype was seen a few times. The chain couples TRBV5-6 to TRBJ2-3, with no clear D. Germline V gives CDR1 SGHDT, CDR2 YYEEEE. V dropped 0 bases and J dropped 1 base, with 15 bases sitting between them. CDR3 length: 17 residues. The CDR3: CASSLAVASRGTDTQYF. The CDR3 DNA reads TGTGCCAGCAGCTTGGCCGTCGCTTCTCGGGGCACAGATACGCAGTATTTT. The whole variable domain, filled in from reference TRBV5-6 and TRBJ2-3, reads DAGVTQSPTHLIKTRGQQVTLRCSPKSGHDTVSWYQQALGQGPQFIFQYYEEEERQRGNFPDRFSGHQFPNYSSELNVNALLLGDSALYLCASSLAVASRGTDTQYFGPGTRLTVL.

This clonotype appeared a few times. The chain uses TRBV20-1 and TRBJ1-5, with a tentative D call TRBD1 (6 bases). V gave up 6 bases and J gave up 6 bases, with 12 bases separating them. Germline V gene data show CDR1 as DFQATT and CDR2 as SNEGSKA (reference sequence). The CDR3 totals 12 residues. This CDR3 is CSAKTGTQPQHF. CDR3 sequence (DNA): TGCAGTGCGAAGACAGGTACTCAGCCCCAGCATTTT.

The V and J genes are TRBV5-1 and TRBJ1-2; D is ambiguous. CDR1 is SGHRS and CDR2 is YFSETQ in the germline V gene. Trimming stripped 3 bases from V and 8 bases from J, with 11 bases between. CDR3 size: 12 residues. DNA of the CDR3: TGCGCCAGCAGCTCCCCAGCCTGGGGCTACACCTTC. Translated: CASSSPAWGYTF.

This clonotype has just a few counts. This chain's CDR3 is CASSQRQGAGYTF. The CDR3 region has the DNA TGTGCCAGCAGCCAACGACAAGGTGCTGGCTACACCTTC. The chain combines TRBV11-3 with TRBJ1-2, with no clear D. The germline V gene encodes CDR1 SGHNT and CDR2 YENEEA. V was clipped by 5 bases and J by 7 bases, with 14 bases between them. The CDR3 is made up of 13 amino acids.

This clonotype appeared a few times. The CDR3 bases are TGCGCCAGCAGCCAAGTGGCGGGTCAGGACGAGCAGTACGTC. The encoded protein is CASSQVAGQDEQYV. The chain employs TRBV4-1 and TRBJ2-7, with a possible D match to TRBD2 (5 bases). Germline CDR1 is MGHRA and CDR2 is YSYEKL. The CDR3 covers 14 residues. Trimming stripped 1 base from V and 5 bases from J, with 12 bases between.

This chain joins TRBV29-1 and TRBJ2-1, with 8 bases identical to TRBD2. With 3 bases clipped from V and 5 bases from J, the junction kept 6 bases outside the gene matches. Germline-derived CDR1 and CDR2 are SQVTM and ANQGSEA. The CDR3 has 14 residues. The CDR3 loop is CSVEQRGINNEQFF. For the CDR3, the DNA is TGCAGCGTTGAGCAGCGGGGGATCAACAATGAGCAGTTCTTC.

The sample holds a few counts of this clonotype. V gene TRBV7-3 combines with J gene TRBJ1-2; D is ambiguous. The CDR3 loop spans 14 amino acids. Germline V gene data show CDR1 as SGHTA and CDR2 as FQGTGA. V was clipped by 5 bases and J by 4 bases, with 14 bases between them. CDR3 sequence reads: CASSESGPGYGYTF. In DNA, the CDR3 is TGTGCCAGCAGCGAGTCCGGGCCGGGCTATGGCTACACCTTC.

This clonotype was seen a handful of times. The chain carries TRBV19 and TRBJ1-4; 9 nucleotides agree with TRBD1. Germline V gene data show CDR1 as LNHDA and CDR2 as SQIVND (reference sequence). V lost 3 bases to trimming and J lost 8 bases; unmatched junction nucleotides: 4. The CDR3 runs 14 residues. CDR3: CASSMSGTGEKLFF. CDR3 bases: TGTGCCAGTAGTATGTCCGGGACAGGGGAAAAACTGTTTTTT.

The J gene is TRBJ1-5, the V gene TRBV12-5; tentative D call: TRBD1 (6 bases). In germline, CDR1 is LGHNT, CDR2 FRNRAP. The CDR3 covers 14 residues. The germline V and J ends were trimmed by 7 bases and 1 base, with 11 bases remaining between them. The CDR3: CASVHQGSNQPQHF. CDR3 in DNA: TGTGCTAGTGTTCATCAGGGGAGCAATCAGCCCCAGCATTTT.

This clonotype is a singleton in its sample. The V and J genes are TRBV2 and TRBJ2-1, with 8 bases identical to TRBD2. Germline values: CDR1 SNHLY, CDR2 FYNNEI. The CDR3 totals 16 residues. V trimming: 6 bases; J trimming: 3 bases; junction bases outside the gene matches: 10. The CDR3 coding sequence is TGTGCCAGCAGAAGATCAGCGGGGGAGTACTACAATGAGCAGTTCTTC. This translates into CASRRSAGEYYNEQFF.

The chain couples TRBV7-9 to TRBJ1-4, with TRBD1 as a possible D gene (6 bases). Germline V CDR1 and CDR2: SEHNR, FQNEAQ (reference sequence). Between the trimmed V and J ends, which lost 3 bases and 13 bases, there was a span of 12 bases. CDR3 length: 12 residues. The CDR3 nucleotides read TGTGCCAGCAGCTTTGGGACACAGAGACTGTTTTTT. Translating gives CASSFGTQRLFF.

The chain uses TRBV20-1 and TRBJ1-2; 7 bases align to TRBD1. Germline CDR1 reads DFQATT; CDR2 reads SNEGSKA (reference sequence). The trim removed 4 bases at V and 8 bases at J, leaving 7 bases unmatched. This CDR3 has 12 amino acids. This CDR3 is CSAIPGTEGYTF. CDR3 nucleotide sequence: TGCAGTGCTATTCCCGGGACAGAGGGCTACACCTTC.